The 12 T cell receptor beta chains below all came from one sample that was sequenced in a study of blood T cell repertoires in COVID-19. The table came from immunoSEQ multiplex PCR; TCRdb's copy has only in-frame clones and leaves some out. The data contain tens of thousands of clones, 75% to 90% of them singletons. Sequenced: peripheral blood. Receptors were obtained from a human donor in a cohort sampled during active COVID-19.

The gene calls are TRBV25-1 and TRBJ1-2; 9 positions match TRBD1. Trimming removed 2 bases from V and 4 bases from J; junction bases left unmatched: 8. From germline, CDR1 is MGHDK and CDR2 SYGVNS. The CDR3 is 16 residues long. In DNA, the CDR3 is TGTGCCAGCAGTGAAGTGGGTGGACAGGGGAGCTATGGCTACACCTTC. Its protein product is CASSEVGGQGSYGYTF.

The chain joins TRBV6-5 to TRBJ2-7; 9 nucleotides match TRBD1. V dropped 5 bases and J dropped 6; count of bases not matched to a gene: 11. The CDR3 spans 15 residues. Germline V gene sequence: CDR1 MNHEY, CDR2 SVGAGI. The CDR3, as DNA: TGTGCCAGCAGTCGACTAGGACAGGGGCCGGCCGAGCAGTACTTC. Protein: CASSRLGQGPAEQYF.

This rearrangement joins TRBV7-8 to TRBJ1-4; D is perhaps TRBD1 (6 bases). CDR3 size: 14 residues. Trimming stripped 5 bases from V and 3 bases from J, with 10 bases between. The V gene's germline CDR1 is SGHVS and CDR2 FQNEAQ. CDR3 amino acids: CASSPGTPNEKLFF. As DNA, the CDR3 is TGTGCCAGCAGCCCCGGGACACCTAATGAAAAACTGTTTTTT. Variable domain in full (rest from reference TRBV7-8 and TRBJ1-4): GAGVSQSPRYKVAKRGQDVALRCDPISGHVSLFWYQQALGQGPEFLTYFQNEAQLDKSGLPSDRFFAERPEGSVSTLKIQRTQQEDSAVYLCASSPGTPNEKLFFGSGTQLSVL.

The chain is built from TRBV19 and TRBJ1-5; 8 bases match TRBD1. The CDR3 runs to 15 residues. Germline V gene sequence: CDR1 LNHDA, CDR2 SQIVND (reference sequence). J lost 5 bases, V lost 6 bases, and 9 bases had no gene match. CDR3 residues: CASRGPGQVYQPQHF. In nucleotides, the CDR3 is TGTGCCAGTAGAGGCCCGGGACAGGTATATCAGCCCCAGCATTTT.

This clone has only one observation. The chain has TRBV7-6 and TRBJ2-2; no clear D gene. CDR3 length equals 15 residues. CDR1 is SGHVS and CDR2 is FNYEAQ in the germline V gene. Trimming shortened V by 2 bases and J by 5 bases, and 12 bases separated the two germline ends. CDR3 region: CASSLSSPGTGELFF. The CDR3 DNA sequence: TGTGCCAGCAGCTTATCCTCCCCCGGTACCGGGGAGCTGTTTTTT.

CDR3 coding DNA: TGTGCCAGCAGCGGCACTGGGGGGGAGGACGAGCAGTACTTC. Its translation is CASSGTGGEDEQYF. This chain joins TRBV9 and TRBJ2-7; TRBD2 matches at 7 bases. Germline assignment: CDR1 SGDLS and CDR2 YYNGEE. The CDR3 runs to 14 residues. V was clipped by 3 bases and J by 5 bases; unmatched bases: 8.

The V and J genes are TRBV11-2 and TRBJ2-7; 9 bases align to TRBD2. This CDR3 is 18 amino acids long. The germline V gene encodes CDR1 SGHAT and CDR2 FQNNGV. Germline trimming cut 2 bases from V and 7 bases from J; bases unmatched to any gene: 18. DNA for the CDR3: TGTGCCAGCAGCTTATCAAGGGGCGGGGGGGCCCGGCAGGATGAGCAGTACTTC. Its translation is CASSLSRGGGARQDEQYF.

This clone has just a few counts. V gene TRBV6-5 combines with J gene TRBJ2-6; D uncertain. Germline CDR1 MNHEY, CDR2 SVGAGI. V was trimmed by 5 bases and J by 0 bases, leaving 8 bases between them. This CDR3 comprises 15 residues. In DNA, the CDR3 is TGTGCCAGCAGTACCCCCAGCTCTGGGGCCAACGTCCTGACTTTC. Encoded protein: CASSTPSSGANVLTF.

The chain links TRBV5-6 to TRBJ2-7; tentative D call: TRBD2 (6 bases). This CDR3 is built from 14 residues. The germline V and J ends were trimmed by 4 bases and 1 base, with 12 bases remaining between them. Germline V gene data show CDR1 as SGHDT and CDR2 as YYEEEE. The DNA for the CDR3 is TGTGCCAGCAGCACACGGGGGTATTCCTACGAGCAGTACTTC. Residues: CASSTRGYSYEQYF.

The rearrangement uses TRBV7-9 and TRBJ1-1; D is ambiguous. Germline lookup yields CDR1 SEHNR and CDR2 FQNEAQ (reference sequence). V lost 6 bases, J lost 6 bases, and 11 bases lay in between. The CDR3 loop spans 12 amino acids. CDR3 region: CASRSDGAEAFF. CDR3 sequence (DNA): TGTGCCAGCAGGTCAGACGGGGCTGAAGCTTTCTTT.

The V and J genes are TRBV7-2 and TRBJ2-7; TRBD1 aligns across 7 bases. This CDR3 has 15 amino acids. Trimming at V came to 5 bases and at J to 0 bases, leaving 7 bases not matched to a gene. The V gene's germline CDR1 is SGHTA and CDR2 FQGNSA. CDR3 in DNA: TGTGCCAGCAGCCCAAGAGGGGGCCGCTCCTACGAGCAGTACTTC. The encoded protein is CASSPRGGRSYEQYF.

This clone was detected only a few times. The rearrangement links TRBV27 to TRBJ1-1; 9 bases line up with TRBD1. The CDR3 loop spans 12 amino acids. V trimming: 8 bases; J trimming: 13 bases; junction bases outside the gene matches: 11. Germline V gene lookup returns CDR1 MNHEY and CDR2 SMNVEV (reference sequence). Written as DNA, the CDR3 is TGTGCCAGCCAAACCGGGACAGGGACTGTTTTCTTT. Translation: CASQTGTGTVFF.